This T cell receptor beta chain came from a study of regulatory T cells in long-lasting Graves disease. Study-level findings and limits: Few sampled subjects may have lowered accuracy.

Turning to this clonotype: No antigen is known for it. At one end the junction does not follow the germline gene, possibly because of a read error.

To make TCR beta libraries, researchers used iRepertoire HTBI primers and Arm-PCR of CDR3 regions. Each CDR3 protein is one row after TCRdb ran MiXCR on the multiplex PCR reads. The sample records around 430,000 distinct CDR3 sequences, about 22% being singletons. Stated time point: persistent/refractory GD, antithyroid drugs over 5 years with positive TRAb. RNA isolated from PBMCs was used to make the TCR library. EDTA tubes received about 9.6 milliliters of drawn peripheral blood. The receptor was derived from a female donor with Graves disease. The source was peripheral blood mononuclear cells (PBMCs), collected when the disease was refractory, from a patient treated with antithyroid drugs.

Written as DNA, the CDR3 is TGTGCCAACAGCCAAGACCCGGGACAGGGGTCCGGCTACACCTTC. It specifies CANSQDPGQGSGYTF. The chain joins TRBV14 to TRBJ1-2; TRBD1 matches at 10 bases. CDR3 length equals 15 residues. Germline V lookup: CDR1 SGHDN, CDR2 FVKESK.